This T cell receptor (beta chain) was retrieved from a study of CD8+CD57+ T cells in acquired aplastic anemia. As for the study in general: On average, sorted CD4+ and CD8+ cells gave roughly 3 ug of DNA. Reads per healthy sample averaged roughly 10 million (CD4+) and 11.0 million (CD8+).

V was trimmed by 5 bases and J by 0 bases, leaving 11 bases between them. The CDR3 loop spans 15 amino acids. Germline CDR1 and CDR2: LGHDT and YNNKEL (reference sequence). TCR beta VDJ combinations and CDR3 sequences were profiled from genomic DNA. TCRdb reprocessed the reads via MiXCR and lists one record per CDR3 protein. The sample contains more than 150,000 distinct CDR3 sequences, approximately 45% of which appear only once. This TCR came from a human donor in good health. The J gene is TRBJ2-1, the V gene TRBV3-1; D uncertain. The sample taken for sequencing was sorted CD4+, CD8+, or CD8+CD57+ T cells (not recorded which) from PBMCs. CDR3 DNA sequence: TGTGCCAGCAGCGAAATCCCCAGCTCCTACAATGAGCAGTTCTTC. It encodes CASSEIPSSYNEQFF.